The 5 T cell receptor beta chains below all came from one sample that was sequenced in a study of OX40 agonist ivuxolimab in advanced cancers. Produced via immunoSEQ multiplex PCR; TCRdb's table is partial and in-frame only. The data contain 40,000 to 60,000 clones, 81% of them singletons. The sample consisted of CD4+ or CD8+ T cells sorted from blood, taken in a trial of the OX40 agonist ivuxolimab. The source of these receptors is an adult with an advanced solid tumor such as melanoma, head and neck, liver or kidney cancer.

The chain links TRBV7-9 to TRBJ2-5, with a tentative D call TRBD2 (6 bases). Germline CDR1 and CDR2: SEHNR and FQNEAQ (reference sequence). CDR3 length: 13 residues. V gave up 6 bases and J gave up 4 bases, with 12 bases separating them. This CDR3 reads CASRTGVRETQYF. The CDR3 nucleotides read TGTGCCAGCAGGACGGGAGTCCGAGAGACCCAGTACTTC.

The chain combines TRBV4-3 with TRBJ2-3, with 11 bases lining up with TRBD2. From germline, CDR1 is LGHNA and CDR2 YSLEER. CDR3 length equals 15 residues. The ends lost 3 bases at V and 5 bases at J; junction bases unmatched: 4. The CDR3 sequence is CASSQGLAEIDTQYF. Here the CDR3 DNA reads TGCGCCAGCAGCCAGGGACTAGCGGAGATAGATACGCAGTATTTT.

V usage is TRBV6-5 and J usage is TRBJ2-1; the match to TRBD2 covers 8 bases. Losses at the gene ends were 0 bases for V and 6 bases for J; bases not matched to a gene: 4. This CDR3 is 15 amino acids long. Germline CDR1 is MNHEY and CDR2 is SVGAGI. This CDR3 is CASSYSREGINEQFF. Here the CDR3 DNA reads TGTGCCAGCAGTTACTCTCGGGAGGGAATCAATGAGCAGTTCTTC.

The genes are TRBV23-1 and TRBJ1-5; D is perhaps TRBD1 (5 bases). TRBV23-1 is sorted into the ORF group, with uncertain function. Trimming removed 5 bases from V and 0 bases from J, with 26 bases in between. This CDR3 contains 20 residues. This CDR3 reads CASSTPWAGDGPYSNQPQHF. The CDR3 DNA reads TGCGCCAGCAGTACCCCTTGGGCGGGGGACGGGCCTTATAGCAATCAGCCCCAGCATTTT.

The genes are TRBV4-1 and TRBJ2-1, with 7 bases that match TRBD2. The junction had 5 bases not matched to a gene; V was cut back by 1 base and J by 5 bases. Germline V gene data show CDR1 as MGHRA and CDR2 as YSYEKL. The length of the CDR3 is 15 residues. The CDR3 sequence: CASSQGRTRNNEQFF. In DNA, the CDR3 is TGCGCCAGCAGCCAAGGGCGGACTAGAAACAATGAGCAGTTCTTC.